Following are 24 T cell receptor beta chains from one sample sequenced in a study of blood T cell repertoires in COVID-19. Sequencing used immunoSEQ multiplex PCR; TCRdb keeps in-frame clones, though not all of them. Here the sample spans approximately 52,000 clones, 75% to 95% being singletons. The specimen was peripheral blood. These receptors were obtained from a man between 45 and 60 years old with acute or convalescent COVID-19.

This clone was seen only once. The V call is TRBV4-1, the J call TRBJ2-7, with TRBD1 matching over 7 bases. CDR3 size: 15 residues. The germline gives CDR1 MGHRA, CDR2 YSYEKL. The J segment lost 0 bases and the V segment lost 5 bases, leaving 7 bases of the junction unmatched. The CDR3 sequence: CASSFRDSSSYEQYF. The CDR3 DNA reads as TGCGCCAGCAGCTTTCGGGACAGTAGCTCCTACGAGCAGTACTTC.

J is TRBJ1-1 and V is TRBV5-1; D possibly corresponds to TRBD1 (6 bases). Germline V CDR1 and CDR2: SGHRS, YFSETQ. The CDR3 consists of 15 residues. Trimming pared 5 bases from V and 1 base from J, leaving 15 bases between. CDR3 in DNA: TGCGCCAGCAGACCCCTGGGACAATCGAACACTGAAGCTTTCTTT. This gives the protein CASRPLGQSNTEAFF.

This clone came up once. J is TRBJ2-3 and V is TRBV30, with 9 bases that match TRBD2. Germline V lookup: CDR1 GTSNPN, CDR2 SVGIG (reference sequence). The CDR3 has 15 residues. Here the CDR3 reads CAIDHGGGAGDTQYF. Here the CDR3 DNA reads TGTGCGATAGACCACGGCGGGGGGGCAGGAGATACGCAGTATTTT.

The chain joins TRBV18 to TRBJ1-4; D call uncertain. The germline gives CDR1 KGHSH, CDR2 LQKENI. This CDR3 comprises 15 residues. The V and J ends lost 1 base and 6 bases respectively, with 12 bases between them. CDR3 coding DNA: TGTGCCAGCTCACCACGGCTGGGGAGTGATGAAAAACTGTTTTTT. Translated: CASSPRLGSDEKLFF. Full variable domain (rest looked up from reference TRBV18 and TRBJ1-4): NAGVMQNPRHLVRRRGQEARLRCSPMKGHSHVYWYRQLPEEGLKFMVYLQKENIIDESGMPKERFSAEFPKEGPSILRIQQVVRGDSAAYFCASSPRLGSDEKLFFGSGTQLSVL.

The chain has TRBV9 and TRBJ1-4; 7 bases are shared with TRBD1. CDR1 SGDLS and CDR2 YYNGEE come from the germline V gene. With 3 bases clipped from V and 5 bases from J, the junction kept 10 bases outside the gene matches. The CDR3 has 16 amino acids. CDR3 amino acids: CASSAGGEGGNEKLFF. The CDR3 DNA follows: TGTGCCAGCAGCGCAGGTGGTGAAGGGGGCAATGAAAAACTGTTTTTT. Looking up the rest from reference TRBV9 and TRBJ1-4 gives the full variable domain: DSGVTQTPKHLITATGQRVTLRCSPRSGDLSVYWYQQSLDQGLQFLIQYYNGEERAKGNILERFSAQQFPDLHSELNLSSLELGDSALYFCASSAGGEGGNEKLFFGSGTQLSVL.

With regard to this clone: Germline and junction disagree at one end, which may indicate a read error. The V call is TRBV10-3, the J call TRBJ2-1; D might be TRBD2 (6 bases). Germline V CDR1 and CDR2: ENHRY, SYGVKD. This CDR3 contains 14 residues. CDR3 DNA: TGTGCCACGGGAGAAGGACCCTCCTCCAATGAGCAGTTCTTC. It is translated as CATGEGPSSNEQFF.

This clone was recorded once. The chain has TRBV11-3 and TRBJ1-1, with 8 bases matching TRBD1. The V gene end was trimmed by 5 bases and the J gene end by 0 bases; junction bases not matched to a gene: 2. The CDR3 spans 14 residues. Germline CDR1 SGHNT, CDR2 YENEEA. CDR3 in DNA: TGTGCCAGCAGCCCGACAGGGGTGAACACTGAAGCTTTCTTT. Translated: CASSPTGVNTEAFF.

The CDR3 region is CASSEGNRVNEQFF. The CDR3 DNA reads TGTGCCAGCAGTGAAGGAAACAGGGTCAATGAGCAGTTCTTC. J is TRBJ2-1 and V is TRBV2, with D tentatively TRBD1 (6 bases). CDR1 and CDR2 (germline): SNHLY, FYNNEI. The CDR3 length is 14 residues. V lost 1 base to trimming and J lost 6 bases, with 10 bases between them.

V and J are TRBV10-3 and TRBJ2-7, with 10 bases that match TRBD1. V was pared by 2 bases and J by 4 bases, with 8 bases of the junction left unmatched. Germline loops: CDR1 ENHRY, CDR2 SYGVKD. The CDR3 spans 16 residues. In nucleotides, the CDR3 is TGTGCCATCAGTGAGCCGCCGGGACAGGGGTTATACGAGCAGTACTTC. Translation gives CAISEPPGQGLYEQYF.

The chain employs TRBV3-1 (or the pseudogene TRBV3-2) and TRBJ2-1, with 7 bases matching TRBD2. J lost 8 bases, V lost 1 base, and 11 bases had no gene match. Germline V gene sequence: CDR1 LGHDT, CDR2 YNNKEL (reference sequence). This CDR3 is built from 16 residues. The CDR3 coding sequence is TGTGCCAGCAGCCAAGTTAAAGTCGGGGGGAGGTATGAGCAGTTCTTC. This codes for CASSQVKVGGRYEQFF.

This clone was detected a few times. This chain uses TRBV29-1 with TRBJ1-1, with D possibly TRBD1 on 5 matching bases. Germline loops: CDR1 SQVTM, CDR2 ANQGSEA. The CDR3 covers 12 residues. The V end lost 7 bases, the J end lost 6 bases, and 15 bases lay between the germline ends. The CDR3 DNA sequence: TGCAGCGGGGTGCGGGGCGGGTCTGAAGCTTTCTTT. Protein sequence: CSGVRGGSEAFF.

The DNA for the CDR3 is TGTGCCAGCAGCTGGGGGACAGGGGTCCCTAACTATGGCTACACCTTC. It specifies CASSWGTGVPNYGYTF. The rearrangement joins TRBV5-6 to TRBJ1-2; 10 bases line up with TRBD1. CDR1 and CDR2 from the germline V gene are SGHDT and YYEEEE. The CDR3 has 16 residues. V shed 3 bases, J shed 0 bases, and the junction held 5 bases outside the gene matches.

This clone was seen a single time. The genes are TRBV3-1 (or the pseudogene TRBV3-2) and TRBJ1-2; D possibly corresponds to TRBD1 (6 bases). The V end lost 4 bases, the J end lost 4 bases, and 10 bases lay between the germline ends. The CDR3 covers 13 residues. Germline CDR1 and CDR2: LGHDT and YNNKEL (reference sequence). The CDR3 coding sequence is TGTGCCAGCAGCCGCGAAGGGGGCTATGGCTACACCTTC. Amino acids: CASSREGGYGYTF.

This clone was detected only once. This chain joins TRBV5-1 and TRBJ2-2; 7 bases map to TRBD1. Trimming cost V 4 bases and J 3 bases; bases outside gene matches: 6. Germline V gene lookup returns CDR1 SGHRS and CDR2 YFSETQ. This CDR3 spans 15 amino acids. CDR3 bases: TGCGCCAGCAGCGCTGGACAGGTTTACACCGGGGAGCTGTTTTTT. Its translation: CASSAGQVYTGELFF. Complete variable domain (other parts from reference TRBV5-1 and TRBJ2-2): KAGVTQTPRYLIKTRGQQVTLSCSPISGHRSVSWYQQTPGQGLQFLFEYFSETQRNKGNFPGRFSGRQFSNSRSEMNVSTLELGDSALYLCASSAGQVYTGELFFGEGSRLTVL.

The V gene is TRBV20-1, the J gene TRBJ2-4; D may be TRBD1 (5 bases). The ends were cut back, 3 bases at V and 6 bases at J, with 15 bases in the middle. Germline V gene lookup returns CDR1 DFQATT and CDR2 SNEGSKA (reference sequence). This CDR3 spans 14 amino acids. The CDR3 nucleotides read TGCAGTGCTAGTGGGCAGGGTGTGGGAAACATTCAGTACTTC. This codes for CSASGQGVGNIQYF.

With regard to this clone: The same CDR3 is also encoded by other DNA sequences in this sample. The chain employs TRBV6-5 and TRBJ1-2; maybe TRBD1 (5 bases). CDR1 is MNHEY, CDR2 SVGAGI, per germline. V was shortened by 0 bases and J by 3 bases, with 8 bases between the two germline ends. The CDR3 loop spans 14 amino acids. CDR3 region: CASSYSGGDYGYTF. The CDR3 DNA reads as TGTGCCAGCAGTTACTCGGGGGGAGACTATGGCTACACCTTC.

The V and J genes are TRBV18 and TRBJ2-7; TRBD2 is a possible D gene (6 bases). The CDR3 totals 18 residues. Germline V gene lookup returns CDR1 KGHSH and CDR2 LQKENI. V was shortened by 3 bases and J by 4 bases, with 25 bases between the two germline ends. The CDR3 region is CASSPGLGEGRIGYEQYF. CDR3 nucleotide sequence: TGTGCCAGCTCACCGGGTCTGGGAGAGGGGAGGATCGGATACGAGCAGTACTTC.

The rearrangement links TRBV5-8 to TRBJ1-1, with TRBD1 identical over 7 bases. The germline gives CDR1 SGHTS, CDR2 YDEGEE. The CDR3 runs 13 residues. V was pared by 1 base and J by 4 bases, with 1 base of the junction left unmatched. The DNA for the CDR3 is TGTGCCAGCAGCTTGTACAGGGGCACTGAAGCTTTCTTT. This sequence encodes CASSLYRGTEAFF.

In this sample, this clone turned up a few times. The gene calls are TRBV6-2 or TRBV6-3 and TRBJ1-5; tentatively, D is TRBD1 (5 bases). Between the trimmed V and J ends, which lost 6 bases and 3 bases, there was a span of 15 bases. CDR3 length: 15 amino acids. In germline, CDR1 is MNHEY, CDR2 SVGEGT. CDR3 bases: TGTGCCAGCAGCCTCCTTGGGGGGTACAATCAGCCCCAGCATTTT. The encoded protein is CASSLLGGYNQPQHF.

V usage is TRBV7-7 and J usage is TRBJ2-5, with TRBD1 matching 9 bases. Trimming took 0 bases from V and 5 from J; bases not matched to a gene: 1. The CDR3 has 14 residues. In germline, CDR1 is SSHAT, CDR2 FNYEAQ (reference sequence). This CDR3 reads CASSLAGQGETQYF. CDR3 coding DNA: TGTGCCAGCAGCTTAGCGGGACAGGGTGAGACCCAGTACTTC.

This chain connects TRBV19 to TRBJ1-1, with TRBD1 matching over 10 bases. Germline CDR1 and CDR2: LNHDA and SQIVND (reference sequence). The V segment lost 5 bases and the J segment 12 bases; nucleotides outside the gene matches: 12. The CDR3 is 14 residues long. The CDR3 reads CASSEDRDRGKTFF. The CDR3 nucleotides are TGTGCCAGTAGTGAAGACCGGGACAGGGGAAAAACTTTCTTT.

The chain combines TRBV19 with TRBJ2-3; TRBD1 is a possible D gene (5 bases). Germline CDR1 is LNHDA and CDR2 is SQIVND (reference sequence). V gave up 3 bases and J gave up 5 bases, with 6 bases separating them. The CDR3 totals 12 residues. CDR3 in amino acids: CASSIRGDTQYF. The DNA of the CDR3 is TGTGCCAGTAGTATTAGGGGAGATACGCAGTATTTT.

This clone was counted a single time. The chain carries TRBV30 and TRBJ2-2, with 7 bases that match TRBD2. With V trimmed by 2 bases and J by 0 bases, 6 bases remained unmatched. CDR1 and CDR2 (germline): GTSNPN, SVGIG (reference sequence). This CDR3 is 16 amino acids long. The CDR3, as DNA: TGTGCCTGGAGTCCCCCGAGCGGGGCGAACACCGGGGAGCTGTTTTTT. Protein: CAWSPPSGANTGELFF. The full variable domain, its missing parts supplied by reference TRBV30 and TRBJ2-2, is SQTIHQWPATLVQPVGSPLSLECTVEGTSNPNLYWYRQAAGRGLQLLFYSVGIGQISSEVPQNLSASRPQDRQFILSSKKLLLSDSGFYLCAWSPPSGANTGELFFGEGSRLTVL.

This clone is a singleton in its sample. V and J are TRBV5-1 and TRBJ2-7, with D tentatively TRBD2 (5 bases). V was pared by 0 bases and J by 6 bases, with 10 bases between. Germline lookup yields CDR1 SGHRS and CDR2 YFSETQ. CDR3 length: 13 amino acids. CDR3 nucleotide sequence: TGCGCCAGCAGCTTGGACCGTGGAGGCGAGCAGTACTTC. It specifies CASSLDRGGEQYF.